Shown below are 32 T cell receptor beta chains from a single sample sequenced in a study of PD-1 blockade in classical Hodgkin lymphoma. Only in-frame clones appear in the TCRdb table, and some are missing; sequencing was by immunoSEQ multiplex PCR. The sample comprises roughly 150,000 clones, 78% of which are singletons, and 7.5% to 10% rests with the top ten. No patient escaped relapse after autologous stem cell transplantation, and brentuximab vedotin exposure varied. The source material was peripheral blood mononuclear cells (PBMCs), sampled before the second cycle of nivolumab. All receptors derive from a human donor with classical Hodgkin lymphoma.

CDR3 sequence: CASSGLLGAEAFF. The CDR3 DNA is TGTGCCAGCAGTGGCCTCTTGGGGGCTGAAGCTTTCTTT. The chain links TRBV2 to TRBJ1-1; the D gene is possibly TRBD1 (5 bases). The CDR3 extends over 13 amino acids. Trimming took off 4 bases at V and 6 bases at J, with 12 bases between the two ends. The V gene's germline CDR1 is SNHLY and CDR2 FYNNEI.

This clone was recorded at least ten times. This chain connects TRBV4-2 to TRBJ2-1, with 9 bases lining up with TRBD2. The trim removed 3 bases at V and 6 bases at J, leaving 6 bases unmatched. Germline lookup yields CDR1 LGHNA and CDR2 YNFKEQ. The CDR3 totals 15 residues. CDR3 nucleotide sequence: TGTGCCAGCAGCCAGTCTAGCGGGATACGCAATGAGCAGTTCTTC. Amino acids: CASSQSSGIRNEQFF.

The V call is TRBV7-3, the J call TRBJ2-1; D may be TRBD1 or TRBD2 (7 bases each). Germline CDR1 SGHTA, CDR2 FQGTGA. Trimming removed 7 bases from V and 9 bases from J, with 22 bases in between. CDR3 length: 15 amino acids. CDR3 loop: CASTQGGASGSEQFF. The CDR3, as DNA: TGTGCCAGCACCCAGGGGGGGGCTTCAGGGAGTGAGCAGTTCTTC.

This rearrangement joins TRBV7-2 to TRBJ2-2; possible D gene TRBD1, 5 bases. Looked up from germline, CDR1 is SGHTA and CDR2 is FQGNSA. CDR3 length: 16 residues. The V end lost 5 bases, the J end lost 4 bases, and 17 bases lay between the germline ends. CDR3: CASSRDSPTGTGELFF. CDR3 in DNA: TGTGCCAGCAGCCGCGACAGTCCCACGGGCACCGGGGAGCTGTTTTTT.

The DNA for the CDR3 is TGTGCCAGCAGTGAAGAGGTTTCAGGGGAAGCTTTCTTT. It translates to CASSEEVSGEAFF. J is TRBJ1-1 and V is TRBV6-4; D perhaps matches TRBD1 (5 bases). V lost 3 bases and J lost 8, with 13 bases in between. The CDR3 extends over 13 amino acids. Looked up from germline, CDR1 is MRHNA and CDR2 is SNTAGT.

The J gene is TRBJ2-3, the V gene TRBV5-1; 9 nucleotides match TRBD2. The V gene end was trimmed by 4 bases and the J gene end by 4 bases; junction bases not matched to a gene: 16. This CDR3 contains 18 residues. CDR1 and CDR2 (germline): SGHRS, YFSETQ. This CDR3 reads CASSTSYSGRLVADTQYF. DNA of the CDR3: TGCGCCAGCAGCACTTCATATAGCGGGAGATTGGTGGCAGATACGCAGTATTTT.

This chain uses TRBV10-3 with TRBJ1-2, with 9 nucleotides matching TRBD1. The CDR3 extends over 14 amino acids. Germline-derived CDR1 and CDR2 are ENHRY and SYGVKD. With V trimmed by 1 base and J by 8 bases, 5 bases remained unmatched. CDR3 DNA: TGTGCCATCAGTGAGTTCGGACAGGGGAAAGGCTACACCTTC. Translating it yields CAISEFGQGKGYTF.

The CDR3 loop is CASGTGSGNTIYF. CDR3 DNA sequence: TGTGCCAGCGGTACAGGCTCTGGAAACACCATATATTTT. V is TRBV7-9 and J is TRBJ1-3; possible D gene TRBD1, 5 bases. The germline CDR1 and CDR2 sequences are SEHNR and FQNEAQ (reference sequence). CDR3 length equals 13 residues. The germline V and J ends were trimmed by 8 bases and 0 bases, with 8 bases remaining between them.

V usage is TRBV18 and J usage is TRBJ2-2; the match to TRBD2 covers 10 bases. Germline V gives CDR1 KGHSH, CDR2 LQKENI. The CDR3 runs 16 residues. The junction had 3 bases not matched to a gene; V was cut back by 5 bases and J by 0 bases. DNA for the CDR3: TGTGCCAGCTCATGGACTAGCGGAGCGAACACCGGGGAGCTGTTTTTT. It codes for CASSWTSGANTGELFF.

The CDR3 reads CASSFARPRTGELFF. The DNA of the CDR3 is TGTGCCAGCAGCTTCGCCAGGCCGAGGACCGGGGAGCTGTTTTTT. This chain connects TRBV5-8 to TRBJ2-2, with D hard to call. Trimming left V 2 bases short and J 5 bases short, with 13 bases between. The CDR3 consists of 15 residues. CDR1 SGHTS and CDR2 YDEGEE come from the germline V gene.

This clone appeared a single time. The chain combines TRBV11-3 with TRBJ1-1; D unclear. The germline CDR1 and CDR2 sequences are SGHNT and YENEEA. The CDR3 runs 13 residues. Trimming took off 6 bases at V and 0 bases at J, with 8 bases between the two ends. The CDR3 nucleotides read TGTGCCAGCAGGTTAAGCGTGAACACTGAAGCTTTCTTT. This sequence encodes CASRLSVNTEAFF.

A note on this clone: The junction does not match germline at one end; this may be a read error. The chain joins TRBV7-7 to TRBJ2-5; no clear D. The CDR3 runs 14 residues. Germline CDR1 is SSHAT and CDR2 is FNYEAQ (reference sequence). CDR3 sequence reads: CASSLSARQETQYF. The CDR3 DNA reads TGTGCTAGCAGCTTATCGGCCAGGCAAGAGACCCAGTACTTC.

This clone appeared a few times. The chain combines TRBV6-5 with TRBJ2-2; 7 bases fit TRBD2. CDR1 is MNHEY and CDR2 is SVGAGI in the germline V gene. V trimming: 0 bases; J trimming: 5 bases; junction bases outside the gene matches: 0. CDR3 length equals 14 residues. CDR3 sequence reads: CASSYSGGTGELFF. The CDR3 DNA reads TGTGCCAGCAGTTACTCCGGGGGGACCGGGGAGCTGTTTTTT.

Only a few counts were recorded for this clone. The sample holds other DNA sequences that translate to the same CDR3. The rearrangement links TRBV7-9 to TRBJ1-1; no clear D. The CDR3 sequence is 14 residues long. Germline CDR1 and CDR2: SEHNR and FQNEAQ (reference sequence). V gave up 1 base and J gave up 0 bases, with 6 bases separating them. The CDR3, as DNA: TGTGCCAGCAGCTTAGAAGGGATGAACACTGAAGCTTTCTTT. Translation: CASSLEGMNTEAFF.

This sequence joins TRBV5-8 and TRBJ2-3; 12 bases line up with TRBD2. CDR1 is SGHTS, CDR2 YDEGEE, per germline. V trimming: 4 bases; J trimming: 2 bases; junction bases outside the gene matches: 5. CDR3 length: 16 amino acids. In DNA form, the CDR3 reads TGTGCCAGCAGCATCGGACTAGCGGGAAACACAGATACGCAGTATTTT. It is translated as CASSIGLAGNTDTQYF.

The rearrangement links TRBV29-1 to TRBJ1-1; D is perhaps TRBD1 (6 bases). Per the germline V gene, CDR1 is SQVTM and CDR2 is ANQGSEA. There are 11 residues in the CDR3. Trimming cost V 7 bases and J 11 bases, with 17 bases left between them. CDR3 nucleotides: TGCAGCGCCTCACAGGGCGGGGGGGCTTTCTTT. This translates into CSASQGGGAFF.

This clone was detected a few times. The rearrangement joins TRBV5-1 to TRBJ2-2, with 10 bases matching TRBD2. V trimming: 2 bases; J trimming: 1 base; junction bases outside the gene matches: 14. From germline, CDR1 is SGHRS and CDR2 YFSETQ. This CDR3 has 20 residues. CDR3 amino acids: CASSLRAPLAGEGNTGELFF. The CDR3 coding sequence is TGCGCCAGCAGCTTAAGAGCTCCGCTAGCGGGAGAGGGGAACACCGGGGAGCTGTTTTTT. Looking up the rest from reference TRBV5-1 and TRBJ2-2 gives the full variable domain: KAGVTQTPRYLIKTRGQQVTLSCSPISGHRSVSWYQQTPGQGLQFLFEYFSETQRNKGNFPGRFSGRQFSNSRSEMNVSTLELGDSALYLCASSLRAPLAGEGNTGELFFGEGSRLTVL.

The CDR3 coding sequence is TGTGCCAGCAGCTTGGGTCTAGCGGAGGGGTACGAGCAGTACTTC. Translating gives CASSLGLAEGYEQYF. The chain links TRBV5-6 to TRBJ2-7; 7 bases are a match to TRBD2. CDR3 size: 15 residues. Trimming removed 0 bases from V and 4 bases from J; junction bases left unmatched: 7. From germline, CDR1 is SGHDT and CDR2 YYEEEE.

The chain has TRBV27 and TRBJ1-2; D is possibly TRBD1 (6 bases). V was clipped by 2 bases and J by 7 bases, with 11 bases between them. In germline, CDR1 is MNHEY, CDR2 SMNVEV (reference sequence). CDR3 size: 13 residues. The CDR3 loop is CASSLNRAGGYTF. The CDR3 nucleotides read TGTGCCAGCAGTTTAAACAGGGCGGGTGGCTACACCTTC.

For the CDR3, the DNA is TGTGCCAGTAGTTCGGGACTAGCGGGGGGGCACGAGACCCAGTACTTC. Protein: CASSSGLAGGHETQYF. The V gene is TRBV19, the J gene TRBJ2-5; 16 bases fit TRBD2. Germline V gene sequence: CDR1 LNHDA, CDR2 SQIVND (reference sequence). V was pared by 5 bases and J by 5 bases, with 5 bases of the junction left unmatched. This CDR3 is 16 amino acids long.

CDR3 amino acids: CASSLAGTGSYEQYF. In DNA form, the CDR3 reads TGCGCCAGCAGCTTGGCCGGGACAGGGAGTTACGAGCAGTACTTC. This sequence joins TRBV5-1 and TRBJ2-7; 9 positions match TRBD1. Per germline, CDR1 SGHRS and CDR2 YFSETQ. The CDR3 sequence is 15 residues long. After removal of 0 bases from V and 4 bases from J, the junction contained 5 bases not matched to a gene.

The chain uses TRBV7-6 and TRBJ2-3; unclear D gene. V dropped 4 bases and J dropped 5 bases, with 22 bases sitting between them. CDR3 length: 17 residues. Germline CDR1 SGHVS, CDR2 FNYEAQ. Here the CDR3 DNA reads TGTGCCAGCAGCTCGCTACCCCTTCTGAGCCATAGAGATACGCAGTATTTT. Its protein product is CASSSLPLLSHRDTQYF.

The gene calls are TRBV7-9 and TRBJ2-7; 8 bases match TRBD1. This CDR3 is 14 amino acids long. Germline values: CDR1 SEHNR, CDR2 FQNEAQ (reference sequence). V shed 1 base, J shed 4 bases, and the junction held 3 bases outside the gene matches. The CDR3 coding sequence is TGTGCCAGCAGCTTAGACAGGGGGACATACGAGCAGTACTTC. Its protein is CASSLDRGTYEQYF.

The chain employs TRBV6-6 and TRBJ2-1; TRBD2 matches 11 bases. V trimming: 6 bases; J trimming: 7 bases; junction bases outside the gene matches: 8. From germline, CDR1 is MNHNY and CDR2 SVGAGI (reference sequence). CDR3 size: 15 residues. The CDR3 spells CASRVAGGRWNEQFF. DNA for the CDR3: TGTGCCAGCAGAGTAGCGGGAGGGCGATGGAATGAGCAGTTCTTC.

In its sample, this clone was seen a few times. CDR3 in DNA: TGTGCCAGCAGCTTTACAGGGGATTACGGACGTGAAGCTTTCTTT. It is translated as CASSFTGDYGREAFF. The J gene is TRBJ1-1, the V gene TRBV7-9; 7 bases fit TRBD1. The junction had 11 bases not matched to a gene; V was cut back by 3 bases and J by 7 bases. The CDR3 runs 15 residues. CDR1 is SEHNR, CDR2 FQNEAQ, per germline (reference sequence).

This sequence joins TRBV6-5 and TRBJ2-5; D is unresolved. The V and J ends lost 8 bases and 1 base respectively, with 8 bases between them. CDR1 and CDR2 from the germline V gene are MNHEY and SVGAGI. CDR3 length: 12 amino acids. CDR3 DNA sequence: TGTGCCAGCCAAGGGTCCCAAGAGACCCAGTACTTC. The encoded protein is CASQGSQETQYF.

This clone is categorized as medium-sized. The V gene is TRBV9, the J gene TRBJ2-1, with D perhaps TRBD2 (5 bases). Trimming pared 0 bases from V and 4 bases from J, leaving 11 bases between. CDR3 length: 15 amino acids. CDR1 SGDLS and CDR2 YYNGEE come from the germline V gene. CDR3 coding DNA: TGTGCCAGCAGCGTAGCGGGGAGAAGGTACAATGAGCAGTTCTTC. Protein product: CASSVAGRRYNEQFF.

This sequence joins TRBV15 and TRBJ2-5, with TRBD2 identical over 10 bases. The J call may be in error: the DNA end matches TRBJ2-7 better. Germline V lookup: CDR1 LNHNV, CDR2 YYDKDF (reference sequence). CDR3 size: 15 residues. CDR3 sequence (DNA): TGTGCCACCAGCAGAGGGACTAGCGGTTCCTACGAGCAGTACTTC. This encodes CATSRGTSGSYEQYF.

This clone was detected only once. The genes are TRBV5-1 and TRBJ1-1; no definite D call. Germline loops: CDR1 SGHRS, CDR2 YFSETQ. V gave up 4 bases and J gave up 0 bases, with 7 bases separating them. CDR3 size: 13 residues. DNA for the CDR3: TGCGCCAGCAGCCTGTTCATGAACACTGAAGCTTTCTTT. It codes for CASSLFMNTEAFF.

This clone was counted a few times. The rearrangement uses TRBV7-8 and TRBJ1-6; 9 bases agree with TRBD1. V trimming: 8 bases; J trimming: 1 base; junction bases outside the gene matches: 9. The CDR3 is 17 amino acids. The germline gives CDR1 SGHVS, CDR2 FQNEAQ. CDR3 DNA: TGTGCCAGCGGGACCGGACAGGGGCAATCCTATAATTCACCCCTCCACTTT. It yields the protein CASGTGQGQSYNSPLHF.

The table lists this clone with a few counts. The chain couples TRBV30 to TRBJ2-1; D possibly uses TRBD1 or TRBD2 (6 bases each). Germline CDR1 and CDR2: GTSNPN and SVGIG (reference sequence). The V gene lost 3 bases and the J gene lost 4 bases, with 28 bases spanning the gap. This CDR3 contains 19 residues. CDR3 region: CAWRAAGSFHPGAYNEQFF. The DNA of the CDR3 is TGTGCCTGGAGAGCGGCCGGGAGCTTCCATCCAGGGGCTTACAATGAGCAGTTCTTC.

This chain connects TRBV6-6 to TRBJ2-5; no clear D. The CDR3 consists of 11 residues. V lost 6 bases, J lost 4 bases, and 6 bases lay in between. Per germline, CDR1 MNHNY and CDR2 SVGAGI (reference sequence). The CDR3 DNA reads TGTGCCAGCAGGAGTATAGAGACCCAGTACTTC. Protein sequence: CASRSIETQYF.